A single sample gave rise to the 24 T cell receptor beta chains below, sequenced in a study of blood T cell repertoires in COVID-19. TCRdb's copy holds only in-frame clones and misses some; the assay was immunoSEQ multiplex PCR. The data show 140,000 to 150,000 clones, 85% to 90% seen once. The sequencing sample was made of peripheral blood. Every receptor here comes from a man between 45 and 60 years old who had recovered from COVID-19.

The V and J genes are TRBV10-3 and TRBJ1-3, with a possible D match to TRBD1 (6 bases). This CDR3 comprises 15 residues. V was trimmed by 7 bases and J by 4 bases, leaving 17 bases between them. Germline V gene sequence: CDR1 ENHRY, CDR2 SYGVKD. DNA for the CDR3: TGTGCCATCACCCCCACAGGGACGTACGGAAACACCATATATTTT. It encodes CAITPTGTYGNTIYF.

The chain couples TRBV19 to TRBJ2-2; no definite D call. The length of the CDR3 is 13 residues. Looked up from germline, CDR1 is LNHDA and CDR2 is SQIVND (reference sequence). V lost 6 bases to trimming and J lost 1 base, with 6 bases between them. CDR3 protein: CASRDKNTGELFF. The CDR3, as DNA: TGTGCCAGTAGAGACAAGAACACCGGGGAGCTGTTTTTT.

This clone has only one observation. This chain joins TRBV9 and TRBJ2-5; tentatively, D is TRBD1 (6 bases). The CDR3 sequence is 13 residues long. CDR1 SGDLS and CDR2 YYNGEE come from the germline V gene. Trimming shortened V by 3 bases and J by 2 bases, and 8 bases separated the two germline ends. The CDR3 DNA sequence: TGTGCCAGCAGCGGGACAGTTCAAGAGACCCAGTACTTC. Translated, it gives CASSGTVQETQYF.

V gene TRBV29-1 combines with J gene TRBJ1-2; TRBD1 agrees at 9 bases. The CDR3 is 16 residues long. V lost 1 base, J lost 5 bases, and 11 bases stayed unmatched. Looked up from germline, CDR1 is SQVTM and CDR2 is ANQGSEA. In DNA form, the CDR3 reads TGCAGCGTTGAAGGCGATCCGGGACAGGGCTTATATGGCTACACCTTC. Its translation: CSVEGDPGQGLYGYTF.

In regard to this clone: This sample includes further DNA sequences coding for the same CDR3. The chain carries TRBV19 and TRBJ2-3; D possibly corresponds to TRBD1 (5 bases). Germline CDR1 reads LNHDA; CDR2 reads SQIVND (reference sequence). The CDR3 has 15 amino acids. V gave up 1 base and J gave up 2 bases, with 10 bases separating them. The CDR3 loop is CASSIGGRVTDTQYF. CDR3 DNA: TGTGCCAGTAGTATAGGAGGCAGGGTCACAGATACGCAGTATTTT.

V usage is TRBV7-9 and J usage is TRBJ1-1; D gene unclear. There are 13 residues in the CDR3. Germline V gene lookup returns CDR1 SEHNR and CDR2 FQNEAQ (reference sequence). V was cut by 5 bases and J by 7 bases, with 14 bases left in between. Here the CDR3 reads CASSPAGWIEAFF. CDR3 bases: TGTGCCAGCAGCCCCGCGGGGTGGATTGAAGCTTTCTTT.

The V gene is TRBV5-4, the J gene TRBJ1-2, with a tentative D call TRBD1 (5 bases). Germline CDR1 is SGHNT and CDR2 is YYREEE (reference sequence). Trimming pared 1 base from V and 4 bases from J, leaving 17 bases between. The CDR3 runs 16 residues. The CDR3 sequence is CASSLLLGREGYGYTF. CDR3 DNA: TGTGCCAGCAGCTTGTTGCTTGGCAGGGAGGGCTATGGCTACACCTTC.

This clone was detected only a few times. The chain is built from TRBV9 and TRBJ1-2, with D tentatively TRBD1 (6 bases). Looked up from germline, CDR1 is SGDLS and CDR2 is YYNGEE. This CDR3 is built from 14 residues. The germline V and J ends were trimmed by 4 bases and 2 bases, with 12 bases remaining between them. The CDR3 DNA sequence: TGTGCCAGCAGCCGCCTTACAGGGAACTATGGCTACACCTTC. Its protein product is CASSRLTGNYGYTF.

CDR3 amino acids: CASSAAGATSTDTQYF. The CDR3 coding sequence is TGCGCCAGCAGTGCTGCGGGGGCAACTAGCACAGATACGCAGTATTTT. This chain joins TRBV10-1 and TRBJ2-3; TRBD2 is a possible D gene (7 bases). Germline lookup yields CDR1 WNHNN and CDR2 SYGVQD (reference sequence). With 4 bases removed from V and 0 bases from J, the gap between germline ends came to 14 bases. The CDR3 is 16 amino acids.

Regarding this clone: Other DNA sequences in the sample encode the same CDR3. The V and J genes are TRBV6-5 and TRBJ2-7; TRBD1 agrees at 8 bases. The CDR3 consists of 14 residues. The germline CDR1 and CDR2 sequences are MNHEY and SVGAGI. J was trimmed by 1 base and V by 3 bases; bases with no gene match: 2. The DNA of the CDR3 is TGTGCCAGCAGTTATGGACAGGGTTCCTACGAGCAGTACTTC. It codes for CASSYGQGSYEQYF.

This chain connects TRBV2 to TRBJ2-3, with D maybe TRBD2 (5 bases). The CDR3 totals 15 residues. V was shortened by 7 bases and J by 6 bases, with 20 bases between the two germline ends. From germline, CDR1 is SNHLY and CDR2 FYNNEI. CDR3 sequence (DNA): TGTGCCAGCACTCCGCGGGCCCCTCCATTTGATACGCAGTATTTT. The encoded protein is CASTPRAPPFDTQYF.

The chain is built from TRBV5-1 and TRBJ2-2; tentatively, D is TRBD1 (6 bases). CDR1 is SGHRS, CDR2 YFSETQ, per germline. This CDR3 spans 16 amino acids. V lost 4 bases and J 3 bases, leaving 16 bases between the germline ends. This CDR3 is CASSPRGRGDTGELFF. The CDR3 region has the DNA TGCGCCAGCAGCCCCCGAGGCAGGGGTGACACCGGGGAGCTGTTTTTT.

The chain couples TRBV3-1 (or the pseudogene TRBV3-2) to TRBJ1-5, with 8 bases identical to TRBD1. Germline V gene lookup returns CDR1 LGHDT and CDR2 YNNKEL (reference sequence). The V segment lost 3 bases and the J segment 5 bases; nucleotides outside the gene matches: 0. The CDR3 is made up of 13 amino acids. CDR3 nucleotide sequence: TGTGCCAGCAGCCAGACAGGGGATCAGCCCCAGCATTTT. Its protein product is CASSQTGDQPQHF.

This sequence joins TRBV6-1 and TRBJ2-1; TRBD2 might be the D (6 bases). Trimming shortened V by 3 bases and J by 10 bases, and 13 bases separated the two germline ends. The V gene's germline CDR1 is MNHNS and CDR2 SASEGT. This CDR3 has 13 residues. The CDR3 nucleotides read TGTGCCAGCAGTGAGTCGAGGGCGGGGGAGCAGTTCTTC. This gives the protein CASSESRAGEQFF.

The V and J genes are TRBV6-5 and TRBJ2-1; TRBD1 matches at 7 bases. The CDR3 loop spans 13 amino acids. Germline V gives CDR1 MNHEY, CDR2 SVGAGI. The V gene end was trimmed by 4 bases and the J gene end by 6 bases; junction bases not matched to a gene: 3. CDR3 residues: CASSSGQINEQFF. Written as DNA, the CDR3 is TGTGCCAGCAGTTCGGGACAGATCAATGAGCAGTTCTTC.

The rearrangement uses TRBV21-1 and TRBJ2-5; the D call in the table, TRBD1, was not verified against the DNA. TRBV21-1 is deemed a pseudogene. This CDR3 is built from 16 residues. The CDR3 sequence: CASGGQGGFHQETQYF. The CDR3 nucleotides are TGTGCCAGCGGGGGTCAAGGGGGCTTTCACCAAGAGACCCAGTACTTC.

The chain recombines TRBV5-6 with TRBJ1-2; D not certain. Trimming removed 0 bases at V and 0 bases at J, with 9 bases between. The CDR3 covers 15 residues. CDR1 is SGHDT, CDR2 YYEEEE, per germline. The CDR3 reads CASSLEPDTNYGYTF. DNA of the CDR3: TGTGCCAGCAGCTTGGAACCAGACACTAACTATGGCTACACCTTC.

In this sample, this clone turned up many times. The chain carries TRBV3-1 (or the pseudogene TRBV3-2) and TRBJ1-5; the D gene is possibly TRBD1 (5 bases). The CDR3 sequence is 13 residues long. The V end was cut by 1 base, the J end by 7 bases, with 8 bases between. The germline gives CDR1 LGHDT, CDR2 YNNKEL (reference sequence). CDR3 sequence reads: CASSQAKGQPQHF. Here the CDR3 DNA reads TGTGCCAGCAGCCAAGCTAAGGGGCAGCCCCAGCATTTT.

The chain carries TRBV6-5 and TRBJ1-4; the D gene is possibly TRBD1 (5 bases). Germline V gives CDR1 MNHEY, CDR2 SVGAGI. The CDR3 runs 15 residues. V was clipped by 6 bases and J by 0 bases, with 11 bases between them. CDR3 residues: CASSTAGATNEKLFF. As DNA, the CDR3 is TGTGCCAGCAGCACCGCGGGGGCAACTAATGAAAAACTGTTTTTT.

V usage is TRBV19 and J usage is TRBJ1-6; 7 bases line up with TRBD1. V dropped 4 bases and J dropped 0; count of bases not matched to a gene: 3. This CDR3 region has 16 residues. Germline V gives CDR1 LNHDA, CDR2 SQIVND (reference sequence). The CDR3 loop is CASSTTGSSYNSPLHF. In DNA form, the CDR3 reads TGTGCCAGTAGTACGACAGGGAGCTCCTATAATTCACCCCTCCACTTT.

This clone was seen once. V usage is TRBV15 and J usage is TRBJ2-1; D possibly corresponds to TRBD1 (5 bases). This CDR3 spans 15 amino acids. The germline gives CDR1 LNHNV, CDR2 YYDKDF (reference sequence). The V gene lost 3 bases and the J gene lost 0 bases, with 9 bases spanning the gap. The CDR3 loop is CATSSGHTSYNEQFF. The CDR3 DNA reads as TGTGCCACCAGCAGCGGACATACCTCCTACAATGAGCAGTTCTTC.

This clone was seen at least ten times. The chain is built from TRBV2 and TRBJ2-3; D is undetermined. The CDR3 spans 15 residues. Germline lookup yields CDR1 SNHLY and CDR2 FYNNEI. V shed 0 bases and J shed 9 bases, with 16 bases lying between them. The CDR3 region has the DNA TGTGCCAGCAGTGAAGCGCTTCTTGACTCCCGGACGCAGTATTTT. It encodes CASSEALLDSRTQYF.

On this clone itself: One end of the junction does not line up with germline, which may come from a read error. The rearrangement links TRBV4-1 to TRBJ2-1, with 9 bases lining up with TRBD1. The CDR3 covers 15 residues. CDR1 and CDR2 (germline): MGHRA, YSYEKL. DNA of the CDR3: TGCGCCAGCAGCCAACGGACAGGGGACTACGATGAGCAGTTCTTC. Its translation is CASSQRTGDYDEQFF.

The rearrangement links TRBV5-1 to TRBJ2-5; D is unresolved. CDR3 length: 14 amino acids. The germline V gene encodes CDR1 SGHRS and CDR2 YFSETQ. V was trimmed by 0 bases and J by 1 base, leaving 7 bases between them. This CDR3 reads CASSLVTIQETQYF. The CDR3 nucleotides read TGCGCCAGCAGCTTGGTGACAATCCAAGAGACCCAGTACTTC.